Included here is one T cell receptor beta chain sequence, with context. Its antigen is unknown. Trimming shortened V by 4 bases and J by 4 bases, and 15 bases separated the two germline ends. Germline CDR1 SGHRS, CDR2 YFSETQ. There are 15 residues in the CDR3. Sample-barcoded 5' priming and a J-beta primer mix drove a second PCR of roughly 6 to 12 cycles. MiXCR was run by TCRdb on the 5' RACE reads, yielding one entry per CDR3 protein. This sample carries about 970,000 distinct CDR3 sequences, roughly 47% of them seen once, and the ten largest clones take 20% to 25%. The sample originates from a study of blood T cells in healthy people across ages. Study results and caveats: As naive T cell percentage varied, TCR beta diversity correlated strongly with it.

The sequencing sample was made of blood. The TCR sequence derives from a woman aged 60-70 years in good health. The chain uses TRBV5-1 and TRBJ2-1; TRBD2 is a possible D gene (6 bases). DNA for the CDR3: TGCGCCAGCAGCGGAGCCGGGACTCCATACAATGAGCAGTTCTTC. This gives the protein CASSGAGTPYNEQFF. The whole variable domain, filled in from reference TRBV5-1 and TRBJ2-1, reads KAGVTQTPRYLIKTRGQQVTLSCSPISGHRSVSWYQQTPGQGLQFLFEYFSETQRNKGNFPGRFSGRQFSNSRSEMNVSTLELGDSALYLCASSGAGTPYNEQFFGPGTRLTVL.